This T cell receptor beta chain derives from a study of T cell repertoires in cytomegalovirus infection. Study-level background: The authors used CMV epitopes that were HLA-C-restricted (recently identified) and HLA-B-restricted (well studied). The public TCR beta signatures pointed to both CMV infection and matching HLA type. Study-wide results and caveats: HLA-C-restricted CMV-specific TCR beta clonotypes prevailed in the ex vivo response.

Remarks on this clonotype: As yet, its antigen is unknown.

V was clipped by 8 bases and J by 0 bases, with 11 bases between them. Per germline, CDR1 LGHNA and CDR2 YNFKEQ. This CDR3 comprises 14 residues. One entry per CDR3 protein results from TCRdb running MiXCR on the reads. The sample contains 400,000 to 600,000 distinct CDR3 sequences, approximately 40% of which appear only once. The rearrangement links TRBV4-2 to TRBJ2-1; no definite D call. The receptor was isolated from a human donor in good health (CMV status not recorded). Some clones in this sample may be carry-over from other donors' samples. The sample in question was cultured PBMCs, obtained from culture after CMV antigen stimulation. Here the CDR3 reads CASSDFHSYNEQFF. The CDR3 coding sequence is TGTGCCAGCTCAGACTTCCACTCCTACAATGAGCAGTTCTTC.